Below are 5 T cell receptor beta chains sequenced from a single sample in a study of spatial heterogeneity in lung cancer. TCRdb independently ran MiXCR on the 5' RACE reads; one entry per CDR3 protein. This repertoire shows more than 60,000 distinct CDR3 sequences, 8% found once; its top ten account for roughly 7%. Noted time point: sample taken at primary tumor resection. The source was PBMCs, collected at surgery. These TCRs come from a male donor with early-stage non-small cell lung cancer.

The sample holds many counts of this clonotype. The chain carries TRBV27 and TRBJ2-7, with TRBD2 matching 8 bases. The CDR3 extends over 13 amino acids. Looked up from germline, CDR1 is MNHEY and CDR2 is SMNVEV (reference sequence). V dropped 8 bases and J dropped 3; count of bases not matched to a gene: 6. For the CDR3, the DNA is TGTGCCAGCCGGACTAGCCTACTCTACGAGCAGTACTTC. Translation: CASRTSLLYEQYF.

J is TRBJ2-1 and V is TRBV7-8, with TRBD2 as a possible D gene (6 bases). V lost 4 bases to trimming and J lost 6 bases, with 25 bases between them. The CDR3 is 18 amino acids. Per the germline V gene, CDR1 is SGHVS and CDR2 is FQNEAQ. The CDR3 nucleotides are TGTGCCAGCAGCTCCAAGGCTCGGGTTAGCGGTTCGGGCAATGAGCAGTTCTTC. It yields the protein CASSSKARVSGSGNEQFF. Drawing the rest from reference TRBV7-8 and TRBJ2-1, the complete variable domain is GAGVSQSPRYKVAKRGQDVALRCDPISGHVSLFWYQQALGQGPEFLTYFQNEAQLDKSGLPSDRFFAERPEGSVSTLKIQRTQQEDSAVYLCASSSKARVSGSGNEQFFGPGTRLTVL.

This clonotype was seen only a few times. The genes are TRBV27 and TRBJ1-1, with 7 bases identical to TRBD1. Germline V lookup: CDR1 MNHEY, CDR2 SMNVEV (reference sequence). CDR3 size: 14 residues. Unmatched junction bases numbered 5, after V lost 3 bases and J lost 4 bases. The CDR3 nucleotides read TGTGCCAGCAGTTTTCAGGGGGACGGCACTGAAGCTTTCTTT. Its protein product is CASSFQGDGTEAFF.

This clonotype was seen many times. In DNA, the CDR3 is TGCAGTGCTAGTAGGTGGGATTCCTACAATGAGCAGTTCTTC. Its translation is CSASRWDSYNEQFF. The chain couples TRBV20-1 to TRBJ2-1; D not certain. Germline CDR1 is DFQATT and CDR2 is SNEGSKA (reference sequence). The CDR3 length is 14 residues. Trimming took 3 bases from V and 1 from J, leaving 10 bases between them.

This clonotype was detected ten times or more. The chain links TRBV11-2 to TRBJ2-7, with 7 positions matching TRBD1. With V trimmed by 6 bases and J by 1 base, 9 bases remained unmatched. CDR1 and CDR2 from the germline V gene are SGHAT and FQNNGV. The CDR3 has 15 amino acids. Written as DNA, the CDR3 is TGTGCCAGCAGTCAGATGGGGACAGCATCCTACGAGCAGTACTTC. It encodes CASSQMGTASYEQYF.